This T cell receptor beta chain was found in a study of shared clonotypes between healthy human individuals. The wider study: Donor ages ranged 18 to 49 years: a couple of women, three men.

Clones were sequenced by immunoSEQ multiplex PCR, and TCRdb holds only the in-frame ones, with some missing. Here the sample spans approximately 440,000 clones, roughly three quarters being singletons. Each sample came from a Caucasian adult donor living in Nashville, Tennessee. Study-level results: The researchers took only blood, and tissue repertoires probably look different.

V lost 1 base, J lost 2 bases, and 7 bases lay in between. The CDR3 covers 14 residues. Germline V gene data show CDR1 as SEHNR and CDR2 as FQNEAQ (reference sequence). In regard to this clone: Its antigen remains unidentified. The same CDR3 also results from other DNA sequences found in this sample.

This clonotype originated in a woman between 40 and 55 years old in good health. Some clones in this sample may be carry-over from other donors' samples. The source material was PBMCs. The chain carries TRBV7-9 and TRBJ2-3, with D possibly TRBD2 on 5 matching bases. The CDR3 here is CASSLGGYTDTQYF. As DNA, the CDR3 is TGTGCCAGCAGCTTAGGAGGGTACACAGATACGCAGTATTTT.